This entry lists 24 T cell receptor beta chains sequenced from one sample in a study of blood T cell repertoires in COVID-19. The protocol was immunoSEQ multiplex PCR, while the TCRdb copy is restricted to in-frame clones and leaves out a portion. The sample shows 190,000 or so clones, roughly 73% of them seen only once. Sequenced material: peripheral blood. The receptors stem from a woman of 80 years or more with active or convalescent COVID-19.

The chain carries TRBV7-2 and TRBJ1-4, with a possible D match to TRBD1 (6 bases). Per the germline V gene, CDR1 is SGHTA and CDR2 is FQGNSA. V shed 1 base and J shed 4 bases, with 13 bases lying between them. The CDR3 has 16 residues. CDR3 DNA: TGTGCCAGCAGCTTAGTAGGGACAACCGATAATGAAAAACTGTTTTTT. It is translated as CASSLVGTTDNEKLFF.

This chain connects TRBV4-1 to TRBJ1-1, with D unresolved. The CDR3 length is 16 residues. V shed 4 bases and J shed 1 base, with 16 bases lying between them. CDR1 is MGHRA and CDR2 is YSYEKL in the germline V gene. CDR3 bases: TGCGCCAGCAGCCCAGAACTTTTGGGGAGGAACACTGAAGCTTTCTTT. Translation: CASSPELLGRNTEAFF.

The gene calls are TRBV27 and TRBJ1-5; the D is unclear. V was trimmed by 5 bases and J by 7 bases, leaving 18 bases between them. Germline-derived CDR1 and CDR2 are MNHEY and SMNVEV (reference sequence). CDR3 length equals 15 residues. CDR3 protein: CASSLLSQNGQPQHF. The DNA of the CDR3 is TGTGCCAGCAGTCTCCTGTCCCAAAACGGGCAGCCCCAGCATTTT.

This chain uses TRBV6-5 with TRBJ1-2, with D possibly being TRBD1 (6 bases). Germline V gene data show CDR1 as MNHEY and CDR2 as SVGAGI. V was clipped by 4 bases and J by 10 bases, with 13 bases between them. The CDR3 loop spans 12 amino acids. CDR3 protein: CASSSIDRPYTF. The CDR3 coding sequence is TGTGCCAGCAGTTCGATAGACAGGCCCTACACCTTC.

The DNA of the CDR3 is TGTGCCAGCAGTTCCGGGACAGGGGGCTTTTCACCCCTCCACTTT. It codes for CASSSGTGGFSPLHF. This chain connects TRBV6-2 or TRBV6-3 to TRBJ1-6; TRBD1 matches 12 bases. Germline V lookup: CDR1 MNHEY, CDR2 SVGEGT. The J segment lost 9 bases and the V segment lost 4 bases, leaving 4 bases of the junction unmatched. The CDR3 spans 15 residues.

DNA of the CDR3: TGTGCCAGCAGCCAAGTGGGCCTACAAAGGACTAGCGGGGGGCTTTTGACCTACAATGAGCAGTTCTTC. Amino acids: CASSQVGLQRTSGGLLTYNEQFF. The rearrangement links TRBV4-2 to TRBJ2-1; 14 positions match TRBD2. The CDR3 has 23 amino acids. Germline V gene lookup returns CDR1 LGHNA and CDR2 YNFKEQ. Trimming cost V 1 base and J 2 bases; bases outside gene matches: 19.

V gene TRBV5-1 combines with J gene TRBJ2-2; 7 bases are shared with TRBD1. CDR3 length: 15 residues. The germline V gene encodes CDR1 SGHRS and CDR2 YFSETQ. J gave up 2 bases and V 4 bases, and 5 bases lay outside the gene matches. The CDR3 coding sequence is TGCGCCAGCAGCCCGGGACAGACTAACACCGGGGAGCTGTTTTTT. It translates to CASSPGQTNTGELFF.

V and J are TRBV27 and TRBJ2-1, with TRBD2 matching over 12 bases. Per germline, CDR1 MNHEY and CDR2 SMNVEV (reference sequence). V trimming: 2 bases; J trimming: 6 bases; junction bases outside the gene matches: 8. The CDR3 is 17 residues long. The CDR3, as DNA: TGTGCCAGCAGTTTACGACTAGCGGGGGCCCCGGGCAATGAGCAGTTCTTC. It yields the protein CASSLRLAGAPGNEQFF.

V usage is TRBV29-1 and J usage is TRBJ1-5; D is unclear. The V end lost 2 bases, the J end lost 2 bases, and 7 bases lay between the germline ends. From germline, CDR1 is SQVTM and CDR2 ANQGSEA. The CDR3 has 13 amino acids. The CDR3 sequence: CSVETGGNQPQHF. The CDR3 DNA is TGCAGCGTTGAAACGGGAGGCAATCAGCCCCAGCATTTT.

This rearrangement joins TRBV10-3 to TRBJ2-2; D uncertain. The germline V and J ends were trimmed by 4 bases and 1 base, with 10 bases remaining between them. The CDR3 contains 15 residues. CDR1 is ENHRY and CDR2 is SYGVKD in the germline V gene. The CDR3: CAISAGGVNTGELFF. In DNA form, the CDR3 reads TGTGCCATCAGTGCCGGCGGAGTGAACACCGGGGAGCTGTTTTTT.

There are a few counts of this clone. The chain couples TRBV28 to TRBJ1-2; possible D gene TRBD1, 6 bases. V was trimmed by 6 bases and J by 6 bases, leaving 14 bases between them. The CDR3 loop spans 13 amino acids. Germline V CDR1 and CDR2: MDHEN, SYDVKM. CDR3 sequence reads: CASRSRQVHGYTF. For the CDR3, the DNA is TGTGCCAGCAGATCGAGACAGGTCCATGGCTACACCTTC.

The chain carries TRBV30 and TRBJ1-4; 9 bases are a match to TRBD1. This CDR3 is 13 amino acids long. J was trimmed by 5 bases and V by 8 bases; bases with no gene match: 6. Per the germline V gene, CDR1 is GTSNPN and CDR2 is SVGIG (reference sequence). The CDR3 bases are TGTGCCGGCCACAGGGGGCTAAATGAAAAACTGTTTTTT. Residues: CAGHRGLNEKLFF.

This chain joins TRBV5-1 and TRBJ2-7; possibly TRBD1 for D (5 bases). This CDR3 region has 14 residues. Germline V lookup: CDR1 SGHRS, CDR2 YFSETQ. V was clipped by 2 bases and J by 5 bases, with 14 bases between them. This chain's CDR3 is CASSFRAGINEQYF. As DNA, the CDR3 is TGCGCCAGCAGCTTCAGGGCAGGGATCAACGAGCAGTACTTC.

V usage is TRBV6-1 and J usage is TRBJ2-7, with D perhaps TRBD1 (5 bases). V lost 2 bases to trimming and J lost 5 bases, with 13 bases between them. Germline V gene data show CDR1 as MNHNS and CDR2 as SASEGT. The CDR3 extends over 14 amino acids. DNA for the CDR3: TGTGCCAGCAGTGAAATGCTCTGGGGCGACGAGCAGTACTTC. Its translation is CASSEMLWGDEQYF.

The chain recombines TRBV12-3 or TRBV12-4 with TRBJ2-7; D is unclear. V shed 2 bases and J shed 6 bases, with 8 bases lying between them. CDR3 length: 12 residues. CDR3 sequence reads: CASSLNSREQYF. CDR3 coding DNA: TGTGCCAGCAGTTTAAACAGCCGCGAGCAGTACTTC.

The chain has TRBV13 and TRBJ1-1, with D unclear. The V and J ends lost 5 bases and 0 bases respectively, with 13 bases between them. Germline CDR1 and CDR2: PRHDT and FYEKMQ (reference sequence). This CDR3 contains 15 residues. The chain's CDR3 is CASSPRGRMNTEAFF. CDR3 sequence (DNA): TGTGCCAGCAGCCCGAGAGGGAGGATGAACACTGAAGCTTTCTTT.

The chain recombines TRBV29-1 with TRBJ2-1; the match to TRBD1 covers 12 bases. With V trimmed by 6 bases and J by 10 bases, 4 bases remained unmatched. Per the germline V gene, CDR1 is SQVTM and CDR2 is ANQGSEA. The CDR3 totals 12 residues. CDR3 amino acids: CSVGQGAGEQFF. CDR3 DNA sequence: TGCAGCGTGGGACAGGGGGCAGGAGAGCAGTTCTTC.

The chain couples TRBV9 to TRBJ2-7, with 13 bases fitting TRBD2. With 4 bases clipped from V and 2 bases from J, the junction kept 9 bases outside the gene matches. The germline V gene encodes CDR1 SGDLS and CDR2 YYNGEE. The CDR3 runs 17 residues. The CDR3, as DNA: TGTGCCAGCAGCCGTACCGGGACTAGCGGGGAGACCTACGAGCAGTACTTC. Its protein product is CASSRTGTSGETYEQYF.

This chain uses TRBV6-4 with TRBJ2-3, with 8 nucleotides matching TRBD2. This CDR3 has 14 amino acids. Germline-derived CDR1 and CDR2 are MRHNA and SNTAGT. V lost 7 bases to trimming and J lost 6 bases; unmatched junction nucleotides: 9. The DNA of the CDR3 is TGTGCCAGCAAAAAAGGACTAGCCTGGGATACGCAGTATTTT. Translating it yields CASKKGLAWDTQYF.

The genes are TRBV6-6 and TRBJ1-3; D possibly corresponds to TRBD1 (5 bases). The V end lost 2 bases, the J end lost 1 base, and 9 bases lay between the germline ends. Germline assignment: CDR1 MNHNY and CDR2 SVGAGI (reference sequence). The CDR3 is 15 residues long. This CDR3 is CASSYGSGSGNTIYF. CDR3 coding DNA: TGTGCCAGCAGTTACGGCTCAGGGTCTGGAAACACCATATATTTT.

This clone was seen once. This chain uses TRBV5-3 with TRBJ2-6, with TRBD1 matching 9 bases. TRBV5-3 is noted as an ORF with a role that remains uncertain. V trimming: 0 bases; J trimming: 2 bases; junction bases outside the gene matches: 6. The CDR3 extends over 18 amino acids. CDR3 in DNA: TGTGCCAGAAGCTTGGAGTCAGGGACAGGGCCTGGGGCCAACGTCCTGACTTTC. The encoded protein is CARSLESGTGPGANVLTF.

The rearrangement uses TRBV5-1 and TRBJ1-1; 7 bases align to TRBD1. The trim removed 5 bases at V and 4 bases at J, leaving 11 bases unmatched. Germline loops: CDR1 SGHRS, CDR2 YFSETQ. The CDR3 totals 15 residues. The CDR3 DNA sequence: TGCGCCAGCAGTCGATTTACAGGGGAATCCACTGAAGCTTTCTTT. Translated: CASSRFTGESTEAFF.

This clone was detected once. The CDR3: CASSPGVDRVYEQYF. The CDR3 bases are TGTGCCAGCTCACCAGGGGTGGACAGGGTCTACGAGCAGTACTTC. This chain joins TRBV18 and TRBJ2-7; 8 positions agree with TRBD1. V lost 2 bases, J lost 3 bases, and 6 bases stayed unmatched. The CDR3 totals 15 residues. The germline CDR1 and CDR2 sequences are KGHSH and LQKENI.

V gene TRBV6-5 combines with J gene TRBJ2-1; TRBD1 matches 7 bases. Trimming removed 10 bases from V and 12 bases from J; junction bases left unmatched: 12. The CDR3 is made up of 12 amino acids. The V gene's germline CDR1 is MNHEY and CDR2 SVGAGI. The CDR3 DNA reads TGTGCCACCTCGGGCCCAGACAGGGTGCAGTTCTTC. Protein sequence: CATSGPDRVQFF.